Shown below are 7 T cell receptor beta chains from a single sample sequenced in a study of CD8 T cells in Susac syndrome. Random hexamers primed reverse transcription of about 0.5 to 1 ug RNA. Using its own MiXCR run on the immunoSEQ multiplex PCR reads, TCRdb lists one record per CDR3 protein. The sample shows around 150,000 distinct CDR3 sequences, around 95% of them seen only once. Sequenced input: CD4+ T cells from PBMCs. The receptors come from a human donor with Susac syndrome.

This chain uses TRBV20-1 with TRBJ1-5, with unresolved D. The CDR3 runs 13 residues. V lost 5 bases to trimming and J lost 4 bases, with 12 bases between them. Germline values: CDR1 DFQATT, CDR2 SNEGSKA (reference sequence). CDR3 DNA: TGCAGTGCTGACGGCGGAGGAAATCAGCCCCAGCATTTT. Amino acids: CSADGGGNQPQHF.

This clonotype was detected once. The genes are TRBV24-1 and TRBJ2-5, with 12 bases that match TRBD1. With 4 bases clipped from V and 4 bases from J, the junction kept 9 bases outside the gene matches. CDR1 and CDR2 from the germline V gene are KGHDR and SFDVKD. The CDR3 runs 17 residues. The DNA for the CDR3 is TGTGCCACCAGTGAGGGACAGGGGGCAACGTTAGGAGAGACCCAGTACTTC. This translates into CATSEGQGATLGETQYF.

This chain connects TRBV7-2 to TRBJ1-3; 7 nucleotides agree with TRBD1. The CDR3 is 15 residues long. Trimming at V came to 4 bases and at J to 5 bases, leaving 8 bases not matched to a gene. From germline, CDR1 is SGHTA and CDR2 FQGNSA. The CDR3, as DNA: TGTGCCAGCAGCTCATCGACAGGGTCGAGAAACACCATATATTTT. Its translation is CASSSSTGSRNTIYF. Together with reference TRBV7-2 and TRBJ1-3, the CDR3 gives the full variable domain: GAGVSQSPSNKVTEKGKDVELRCDPISGHTALYWYRQSLGQGLEFLIYFQGNSAPDKSGLPSDRFSAERTGGSVSTLTIQRTQQEDSAVYLCASSSSTGSRNTIYFGEGSWLTVV.

The genes are TRBV24-1 and TRBJ2-3; D remains unclear. The V gene lost 3 bases and the J gene lost 0 bases, with 15 bases spanning the gap. The CDR3 runs to 17 residues. Germline V gives CDR1 KGHDR, CDR2 SFDVKD. As DNA, the CDR3 is TGTGCCACCAGTGATGGGATTAGAGACCCTAGCACAGATACGCAGTATTTT. Protein: CATSDGIRDPSTDTQYF.

The chain uses TRBV2 and TRBJ1-2; D is undetermined. V lost 3 bases and J 4 bases, leaving 9 bases between the germline ends. The CDR3 contains 13 residues. Looked up from germline, CDR1 is SNHLY and CDR2 is FYNNEI. CDR3 amino acids: CASSEVPGYGYTF. As DNA, the CDR3 is TGTGCCAGCAGTGAGGTTCCGGGCTATGGCTACACCTTC. The full variable domain, its missing parts supplied by reference TRBV2 and TRBJ1-2, is EPEVTQTPSHQVTQMGQEVILRCVPISNHLYFYWYRQILGQKVEFLVSFYNNEISEKSEIFDDQFSVERPDGSNFTLKIRSTKLEDSAMYFCASSEVPGYGYTFGSGTRLTVV.

Only one count was recorded for this clonotype. The chain couples TRBV4-1 to TRBJ2-5; 8 positions match TRBD2. This CDR3 is 15 amino acids long. Germline V gene sequence: CDR1 MGHRA, CDR2 YSYEKL. J gave up 2 bases and V 1 base, and 3 bases lay outside the gene matches. The CDR3 DNA follows: TGCGCCAGCAGCCAAGGACTAGCGAAACAAGAGACCCAGTACTTC. Protein: CASSQGLAKQETQYF.

This clonotype was recorded only once. This chain links TRBV6-5 with TRBJ1-6; tentatively, D is TRBD1 (6 bases). Trimming removed 7 bases from V and 4 bases from J, with 8 bases in between. This CDR3 contains 13 residues. Germline loops: CDR1 MNHEY, CDR2 SVGAGI. CDR3 sequence (DNA): TGTGCCAGCACCGGACAGTATAATTCACCCCTCCACTTT. Amino acids: CASTGQYNSPLHF.